The 25 T cell receptor beta chains in this list originate from one sample, sequenced in a study of T cell responses to AZD1222 COVID-19 vaccine. Only in-frame clones appear in the TCRdb table, and some are missing; sequencing was by immunoSEQ multiplex PCR. The sample lists roughly 80,000 clones, over 85% occurring once. The source material was peripheral blood, sampled on day 0 of AZD1222 vaccination. These receptors originate from an adult in good health.

This sequence joins TRBV7-8 and TRBJ2-1; TRBD1 matches 7 bases. V dropped 0 bases and J dropped 8; count of bases not matched to a gene: 7. CDR1 and CDR2 (germline): SGHVS, FQNEAQ. The CDR3 sequence is 15 residues long. CDR3 DNA: TGTGCCAGCAGCTTAGCGACAGGGTTCGTCGATGAGCAGTTCTTC. Translated: CASSLATGFVDEQFF.

The V and J genes are TRBV19 and TRBJ2-2; 7 bases agree with TRBD1. V gave up 6 bases and J gave up 6 bases; unmatched junction bases: 4. This CDR3 is 13 amino acids long. CDR1 LNHDA and CDR2 SQIVND come from the germline V gene (reference sequence). The CDR3 region has the DNA TGTGCCAGTAGGAAGGACAGGCCCGGGGAGCTGTTTTTT. Translation: CASRKDRPGELFF.

The genes are TRBV19 and TRBJ1-2; no reliable D call. The CDR3 is made up of 12 amino acids. V was clipped by 7 bases and J by 2 bases, with 8 bases between them. CDR1 LNHDA and CDR2 SQIVND come from the germline V gene (reference sequence). CDR3 loop: CASKGRNYGYTF. The DNA of the CDR3 is TGTGCCAGTAAGGGCAGGAACTATGGCTACACCTTC. The variable domain in full, with the rest retrieved from reference TRBV19 and TRBJ1-2, is DGGITQSPKYLFRKEGQNVTLSCEQNLNHDAMYWYRQDPGQGLRLIYYSQIVNDFQKGDIAEGYSVSREKKESFPLTVTSAQKNPTAFYLCASKGRNYGYTFGSGTRLTVV.

Only one count was recorded for this clone. The chain carries TRBV7-3 and TRBJ2-7; D is possibly TRBD2 (6 bases). The CDR3 covers 17 residues. The germline V gene encodes CDR1 SGHTA and CDR2 FQGTGA. Trimming shortened V by 1 base and J by 4 bases, and 20 bases separated the two germline ends. The CDR3 DNA sequence: TGTGCCAGCAGCTTAATGGCTTCGCTAGCGCGTCCATACGAGCAGTACTTC. This codes for CASSLMASLARPYEQYF.

The chain employs TRBV27 and TRBJ2-1; 15 bases line up with TRBD2. Losses at the gene ends were 3 bases for V and 7 bases for J; bases not matched to a gene: 10. The germline V gene has CDR1 MNHEY and CDR2 SMNVEV (reference sequence). CDR3 length: 18 amino acids. The CDR3 loop reads CASSFRRTSGGAWNEQFF. CDR3 nucleotide sequence: TGTGCCAGCAGTTTTCGGCGGACTAGCGGGGGGGCTTGGAATGAGCAGTTCTTC.

This sequence joins TRBV6-5 and TRBJ1-4, with D tentatively TRBD1 (5 bases). The germline gives CDR1 MNHEY, CDR2 SVGAGI. Trimming took off 7 bases at V and 0 bases at J, with 12 bases between the two ends. The CDR3 is 15 residues long. CDR3 residues: CASTGSDATNEKLFF. The CDR3, as DNA: TGTGCCAGCACAGGGTCGGATGCAACTAATGAAAAACTGTTTTTT.

This sequence joins TRBV5-4 and TRBJ2-3, with TRBD1 matching 8 bases. V was clipped by 4 bases and J by 3 bases; unmatched bases: 7. The germline V gene encodes CDR1 SGHNT and CDR2 YYREEE (reference sequence). CDR3 length: 15 amino acids. In nucleotides, the CDR3 is TGTGCCAGCAGCGGTCCGGGACAGGAGACAGATACGCAGTATTTT. Translating it yields CASSGPGQETDTQYF.

This chain joins TRBV2 and TRBJ2-7; possible D gene TRBD2, 6 bases. CDR1 and CDR2 from the germline V gene are SNHLY and FYNNEI. The V end lost 5 bases, the J end lost 6 bases, and 17 bases lay between the germline ends. The CDR3 contains 14 residues. The CDR3 protein is CASSPALGGGEQYF. Written as DNA, the CDR3 is TGTGCCAGCAGTCCCGCCCTCGGGGGAGGCGAGCAGTACTTC.

The J gene is TRBJ1-1, the V gene TRBV7-2; D might be TRBD1 (5 bases). The V end lost 1 base, the J end lost 0 bases, and 9 bases lay between the germline ends. This CDR3 region has 15 residues. Germline V gene sequence: CDR1 SGHTA, CDR2 FQGNSA. The CDR3 DNA follows: TGTGCCAGCAGCTTAGGGGGGTCCATGAACACTGAAGCTTTCTTT. Its translation: CASSLGGSMNTEAFF.

V and J are TRBV7-6 and TRBJ1-2; TRBD1 is a possible D gene (5 bases). Germline CDR1 is SGHVS and CDR2 is FNYEAQ. V was trimmed by 10 bases and J by 8 bases, leaving 20 bases between them. The CDR3 has 13 residues. In DNA, the CDR3 is TGTGCCATCGGGAAGGGAACGGGGGACGGCTACACCTTC. Its protein product is CAIGKGTGDGYTF.

This rearrangement joins TRBV11-3 to TRBJ2-7, with TRBD1 as a possible D gene (6 bases). CDR1 SGHNT and CDR2 YENEEA come from the germline V gene. Deletions cut 5 bases from V and 3 bases from J, with 8 bases between. The CDR3 runs to 12 residues. The CDR3 DNA follows: TGTGCCAGCAGCCCACAGGGCTACGAGCAGTACTTC. Protein product: CASSPQGYEQYF.

This clone came up once. The chain links TRBV10-3 to TRBJ2-7; 7 positions agree with TRBD1. Looked up from germline, CDR1 is ENHRY and CDR2 is SYGVKD. V shed 4 bases and J 6 bases; nucleotides not matched to a gene: 3. The CDR3 spans 12 residues. The DNA for the CDR3 is TGTGCCATCAGTGGACAGGGCGCCGAGCAGTACTTC. Protein product: CAISGQGAEQYF.

The chain couples TRBV11-2 to TRBJ2-7; a weak D match, TRBD2 (7 bases). Between the trimmed V and J ends, which lost 2 bases and 2 bases, there was a span of 13 bases. Germline-derived CDR1 and CDR2 are SGHAT and FQNNGV. The CDR3 extends over 15 amino acids. The DNA of the CDR3 is TGTGCCAGCAGCTTAATTGGGGGGGCAGCCTACGAGCAGTACTTC. This sequence encodes CASSLIGGAAYEQYF. The full variable domain, rest sourced from reference TRBV11-2 and TRBJ2-7, is EAGVAQSPRYKIIEKRQSVAFWCNPISGHATLYWYQQILGQGPKLLIQFQNNGVVDDSQLPKDRFSAERLKGVDSTLKIQPAKLEDSAVYLCASSLIGGAAYEQYFGPGTRLTVT.

Only one count was recorded for this clone. This rearrangement joins TRBV7-9 to TRBJ1-5, with D uncertain. The germline V gene encodes CDR1 SEHNR and CDR2 FQNEAQ (reference sequence). This CDR3 is 13 amino acids long. Deletions cut 5 bases from V and 5 bases from J, with 10 bases between. This chain's CDR3 is CASSTSLDQPQHF. CDR3 nucleotides: TGTGCCAGCAGCACCTCATTAGATCAGCCCCAGCATTTT.

The V call is TRBV3-1 (or the pseudogene TRBV3-2), the J call TRBJ1-1, with 9 positions matching TRBD1. The V gene's germline CDR1 is LGHDT and CDR2 YNNKEL (reference sequence). The ends lost 2 bases at V and 1 base at J; junction bases unmatched: 5. This CDR3 is 16 amino acids long. The DNA of the CDR3 is TGTGCCAGCAGCCAAACAGGGGGCTATGGGAACACTGAAGCTTTCTTT. This gives the protein CASSQTGGYGNTEAFF.

This clone has a single count. The genes are TRBV27 and TRBJ2-2, with no clear D. V gave up 7 bases and J gave up 6 bases, with 6 bases separating them. Germline loops: CDR1 MNHEY, CDR2 SMNVEV (reference sequence). The CDR3 consists of 11 residues. The CDR3 DNA reads as TGTGCCAGCACAGCGTCCGGGGAGCTGTTTTTT. Translated: CASTASGELFF.

The chain carries TRBV19 and TRBJ1-2; 8 bases are a match to TRBD1. The CDR3 length is 15 residues. Germline V lookup: CDR1 LNHDA, CDR2 SQIVND (reference sequence). With V trimmed by 1 base and J by 7 bases, 8 bases remained unmatched. CDR3 amino acids: CASSIGGQGGGGYTF. CDR3 nucleotides: TGTGCCAGTAGTATAGGCGGACAGGGTGGTGGTGGCTACACCTTC.

The chain has TRBV5-1 and TRBJ1-1; 12 bases agree with TRBD1. The ends lost 0 bases at V and 0 bases at J; junction bases unmatched: 9. CDR3 length: 19 residues. In germline, CDR1 is SGHRS, CDR2 YFSETQ. CDR3 DNA: TGCGCCAGCAGCTTGGTTGGGACAGGGGGCATACCAATGAACACTGAAGCTTTCTTT. Translating gives CASSLVGTGGIPMNTEAFF.

The CDR3 coding sequence is TGTGCCAGCAGCCTCTATAGCGGAGCCTACAATGAGCAGTTCTTC. This codes for CASSLYSGAYNEQFF. V and J are TRBV5-8 and TRBJ2-1; the D gene is possibly TRBD2 (6 bases). With 4 bases removed from V and 2 bases from J, the gap between germline ends came to 13 bases. This CDR3 contains 15 residues. CDR1 is SGHTS and CDR2 is YDEGEE in the germline V gene.

This clone showed up just once. In nucleotides, the CDR3 is TGTGCCAGCACGGGTCTCTCTGGAAACACCATATATTTT. Translating it yields CASTGLSGNTIYF. The V and J genes are TRBV6-5 and TRBJ1-3; D unclear. Trimming took off 7 bases at V and 0 bases at J, with 7 bases between the two ends. Germline V CDR1 and CDR2: MNHEY, SVGAGI. This CDR3 contains 13 residues.

This clone appeared a single time. The chain uses TRBV29-1 and TRBJ1-1; no definite D call. The CDR3 is made up of 16 amino acids. Trimming cost V 3 bases and J 1 base, with 18 bases left between them. Germline V gene lookup returns CDR1 SQVTM and CDR2 ANQGSEA. CDR3 sequence reads: CSVEVWGYGTNTEAFF. DNA of the CDR3: TGCAGCGTTGAGGTCTGGGGTTACGGAACGAACACTGAAGCTTTCTTT.

The CDR3 sequence: CASSIGDRRDGYTF. In DNA form, the CDR3 reads TGTGCCAGTAGTATCGGGGACAGGCGGGATGGCTACACCTTC. This chain links TRBV19 with TRBJ1-2; the match to TRBD1 covers 8 bases. Germline trimming cut 3 bases from V and 6 bases from J; bases unmatched to any gene: 6. Germline V gives CDR1 LNHDA, CDR2 SQIVND (reference sequence). The CDR3 contains 14 residues.

J is TRBJ1-4 and V is TRBV2, with 10 bases identical to TRBD1. Germline CDR1 reads SNHLY; CDR2 reads FYNNEI. This CDR3 contains 14 residues. The V segment lost 8 bases and the J segment 4 bases; nucleotides outside the gene matches: 4. The CDR3 loop reads CASRTGGNNEKLFF. CDR3 bases: TGTGCCAGCCGGACAGGGGGGAATAATGAAAAACTGTTTTTT.

The chain carries TRBV7-3 and TRBJ2-2; 10 nucleotides align to TRBD2. CDR1 and CDR2 (germline): SGHTA, FQGTGA. The CDR3 loop spans 15 amino acids. The ends lost 5 bases at V and 5 bases at J; junction bases unmatched: 5. The CDR3 reads CASSPSGSVTGELFF. The CDR3, as DNA: TGTGCCAGCAGCCCTAGCGGGAGTGTTACCGGGGAGCTGTTTTTT.

The chain joins TRBV5-1 to TRBJ2-7; 8 bases are a match to TRBD2. Germline values: CDR1 SGHRS, CDR2 YFSETQ. This CDR3 contains 16 residues. Losses at the gene ends were 0 bases for V and 0 bases for J; bases not matched to a gene: 5. CDR3 nucleotides: TGCGCCAGCAGCTTGGCGTCACTAGCGGACTCCTACGAGCAGTACTTC. Amino acid sequence: CASSLASLADSYEQYF.